This record concerns one T cell receptor (beta chain) sequence. Repertoires were generated with immunoSEQ multiplex PCR, while TCRdb's copy carries only in-frame clones and drops some. The profile shows under 500,000 clones, approximately 90% of them singletons. The data belong to a study of blood T cell repertoires in COVID-19. This CDR3 has 17 amino acids. Germline values: CDR1 SGHRS, CDR2 YFSETQ. With V trimmed by 1 base and J by 5 bases, 13 bases remained unmatched. The sequence was obtained from a man aged 25-40 years who had recovered from COVID-19. V usage is TRBV5-1 and J usage is TRBJ1-1; 8 bases line up with TRBD1. The source material was PBMCs or T cells enriched from blood (not recorded which). The chain's CDR3 is CASSLFTTLTGETEAFF. CDR3 nucleotides: TGCGCCAGCAGCTTGTTCACAACCTTGACAGGGGAAACTGAAGCTTTCTTT.